This T cell receptor (beta chain) originates from a study of OX40 agonist ivuxolimab in advanced cancers. Study-level background: Partial responses were seen in three patients, one with hepatocellular carcinoma and two with cutaneous melanoma.

Here immunoSEQ multiplex PCR was the method, and the copy in TCRdb shows in-frame clones only, minus some. The sample lists over 14,000 clones, around 75% occurring once. Points from the study as a whole: The expanded peripheral T cells' antigen specificity was not determined.

Per the germline V gene, CDR1 is MNHNS and CDR2 is SASEGT. Trimming shortened V by 6 bases and J by 5 bases, and 17 bases separated the two germline ends. This CDR3 is built from 15 residues. About this clone itself: Its antigen is not known.

The sequence came from an adult with an advanced solid tumor such as melanoma, head and neck, liver or kidney cancer. Sample: CD4+ or CD8+ T cells sorted from blood, taken in a trial of the OX40 agonist ivuxolimab. This chain links TRBV6-1 with TRBJ1-5; D gene uncertain. This CDR3 reads CASRADGPVDQPQHF. The DNA of the CDR3 is TGTGCCAGCAGGGCGGACGGACCTGTGGATCAGCCCCAGCATTTT.